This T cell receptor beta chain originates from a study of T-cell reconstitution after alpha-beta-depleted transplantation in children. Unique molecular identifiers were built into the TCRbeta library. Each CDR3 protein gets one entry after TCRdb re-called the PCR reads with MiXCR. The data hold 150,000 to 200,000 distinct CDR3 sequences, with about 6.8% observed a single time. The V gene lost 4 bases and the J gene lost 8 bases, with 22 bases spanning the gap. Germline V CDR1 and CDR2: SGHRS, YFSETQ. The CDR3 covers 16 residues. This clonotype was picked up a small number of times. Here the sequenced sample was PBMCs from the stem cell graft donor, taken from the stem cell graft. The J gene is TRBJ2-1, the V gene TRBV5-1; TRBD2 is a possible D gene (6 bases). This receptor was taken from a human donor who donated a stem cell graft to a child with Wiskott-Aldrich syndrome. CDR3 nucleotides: TGCGCCAGCAGCCTTCTATCTAGCGTAGTCTCGGATGAGCAGTTCTTC. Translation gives CASSLLSSVVSDEQFF.